A selection of T cell receptor beta chains follows, all from one sample in a study of T cell repertoires in cytomegalovirus infection. One entry per CDR3 protein, called by TCRdb with MiXCR from the reads. The data contain a few hundred thousand distinct CDR3 sequences, more than 8% of them singletons. Sequencing used PBMCs. All receptors come from a human donor in good health (CMV status not recorded). Some clones in this sample may be carry-over from other donors' samples. The CDR3 runs from the conserved cysteine through the conserved F or W. Each record gives: clone size, V gene, J gene, D gene, CDR3 protein, CDR3 DNA. The D gene is left open where the match is weak. A row's size may be missing; if present it is once, few, many or a size class.

few	TRBV6-2/TRBV6-3	TRBJ1-1	TRBD1	CASSSDPSVTGGLRNEAFF	TGTGCCAGCAGTTCAGACCCATCCGTGACAGGGGGCCTTCGGAATGAAGCTTTCTTT
few	TRBV18	TRBJ1-2	TRBD1	CASSPPGDRGYGYTF	TGTGCCAGCTCACCACCGGGTGACAGGGGCTATGGCTACACCTTC
-	TRBV12-3/TRBV12-4	TRBJ2-3	-	CASSLAGGIGTQYF	TGTGCCAGCAGTTTAGCGGGGGGCATCGGTACGCAGTATTTT
many	TRBV7-6	TRBJ2-1	-	CASSLVQANEQFF	TGTGCCAGCAGCTTAGTACAGGCCAATGAGCAGTTCTTC
few	TRBV19	TRBJ2-6	-	CASVGQGRTGANVLTF	TGTGCCAGTGTGGGGCAGGGAAGGACTGGGGCCAACGTCCTGACTTTC
many	TRBV7-9	TRBJ1-2	-	CASSQGRTDYGYTF	TGTGCCAGCAGCCAGGGTAGGACAGACTATGGCTACACCTTC
-	TRBV29-1	TRBJ2-1	TRBD1	CSAPSGGSYNEQFF	TGCAGCGCCCCTTCAGGGGGCTCCTACAATGAGCAGTTCTTC
many	TRBV6-2/TRBV6-3	TRBJ2-5	-	CASSYRKTPTWETQYF	TGTGCCAGCAGTTACCGTAAGACACCCACGTGGGAGACCCAGTACTTC
-	TRBV9	TRBJ2-6	TRBD1	CASSPMDRAAGANVLTF	TGTGCCAGCAGCCCGATGGACAGGGCTGCTGGGGCCAACGTCCTGACTTTC
many	TRBV6-2/TRBV6-3	TRBJ2-7	-	CASSYSWTEDGQYF	TGTGCCAGCAGTTACTCGTGGACCGAGGACGGGCAGTACTTC
many	TRBV7-4	TRBJ2-7	-	CASSLGPAGEQYF	TGTGCCAGCAGCTTGGGCCCGGCTGGCGAGCAGTACTTC
few	TRBV4-1	TRBJ2-1	-	CASSQDWDSRDEQFF	TGCGCCAGCAGCCAAGATTGGGATTCCCGGGATGAGCAGTTCTTC